The 14 T cell receptor beta chains below come from one sample, sequenced in a study of monozygotic twins with inflammatory bowel disease. With the 5' RACE reads reprocessed, TCRdb shows one record per CDR3 protein and no DNA. Across about 300,000 distinct CDR3 sequences, the top ten clones capture roughly 5.8% of the sample. Sequenced: blood. These TCRs come from a human donor with ulcerative colitis or Crohn's disease, or a healthy co-twin of an affected twin (not recorded which).

The chain has TRBV29-1 and TRBJ2-2; absent DNA, TCRdb's TRBD1 call cannot be checked. Germline V gives CDR1 SQVTM, CDR2 ANQGSEA. The CDR3 is made up of 15 amino acids. The CDR3 loop reads CSVEWGVGLAGELFF.

V and J are TRBV5-1 and TRBJ2-3; TCRdb's D call, TRBD1, is unchecked because there is no DNA. CDR3 size: 13 residues. Germline V gene data show CDR1 as SGHRS and CDR2 as YFSETQ. The CDR3 sequence is CASSPGGEDTQYF.

The chain carries TRBV7-8 and TRBJ1-1. From germline, CDR1 is SGHVS and CDR2 FQNEAQ. The CDR3 runs to 16 residues. This CDR3 reads CASSLVREIGRTEAFF.

The chain uses TRBV12-3 or TRBV12-4 and TRBJ2-7; TCRdb gives TRBD2 as the D gene, but with no DNA this cannot be confirmed. The CDR3 runs to 15 residues. CDR3 amino acids: CASSPTSGSSYEQYF.

The J gene is TRBJ1-3, the V gene TRBV28; the TCRdb call, TRBD1, lacks DNA for checking. The length of the CDR3 is 14 residues. Germline CDR1 and CDR2: MDHEN and SYDVKM. The CDR3 protein is CASSRTASGNTIYF. Drawing the rest from reference TRBV28 and TRBJ1-3, the complete variable domain is DVKVTQSSRYLVKRTGEKVFLECVQDMDHENMFWYRQDPGLGLRLIYFSYDVKMKEKGDIPEGYSVSREKKERFSLILESASTNQTSMYLCASSRTASGNTIYFGEGSWLTVV.

This chain joins TRBV10-3 and TRBJ2-7; lacking DNA, the TRBD1 call made by TCRdb goes unchecked. Germline V gene data show CDR1 as ENHRY and CDR2 as SYGVKD. The CDR3 consists of 12 residues. The CDR3 protein is CAISESTGGDIF.

The chain recombines TRBV12-3 or TRBV12-4 with TRBJ2-1. The CDR3 has 14 amino acids. The CDR3 sequence is CASSFSVHNNEQFF.

The chain carries TRBV19 and TRBJ1-5. The germline gives CDR1 LNHDA, CDR2 SQIVND (reference sequence). The CDR3 totals 12 residues. The CDR3 spells CASSIGFQPQHF.

The chain couples TRBV19 to TRBJ2-7; TCRdb picks TRBD2, but there is no DNA to check that call. Germline V gene data show CDR1 as LNHDA and CDR2 as SQIVND (reference sequence). The CDR3 totals 15 residues. CDR3 region: CASSTSWSSSGEQYF.

The chain links TRBV7-7 to TRBJ2-5. The CDR3 has 14 amino acids. The germline CDR1 and CDR2 sequences are SSHAT and FNYEAQ (reference sequence). The chain's CDR3 is CASSRSGYQETQYF.

This sequence joins TRBV20-1 and TRBJ2-2; the TCRdb call, TRBD1, lacks DNA for checking. This CDR3 has 14 amino acids. Germline CDR1 DFQATT, CDR2 SNEGSKA (reference sequence). The chain's CDR3 is CSARGGPHTGELFF.

This chain uses TRBV24-1 with TRBJ2-1; TCRdb gives TRBD1 as the D gene, but with no DNA this cannot be confirmed. CDR3 length equals 15 residues. CDR1 is KGHDR, CDR2 SFDVKD, per germline. Here the CDR3 reads CATSLPGSIADEQFF.

The V and J genes are TRBV27 and TRBJ1-4. The CDR3 is 15 amino acids. Germline V gene sequence: CDR1 MNHEY, CDR2 SMNVEV (reference sequence). CDR3 loop: CACSLLGQGGEKLFF.

The CDR3 loop is CATSDGGGKGSTDTQYF. J is TRBJ2-3 and V is TRBV24-1; TCRdb reports TRBD2, a call that lacks DNA to check it against. This CDR3 is 17 amino acids long. Germline values: CDR1 KGHDR, CDR2 SFDVKD.